The clone carrying this T cell receptor beta chain was picked up many times. Antigen unknown. The junction departs from the called germline gene at one end, perhaps through a read error. The sample belongs to a study of blood T cells in healthy people across ages. Healthy Caucasians from Russia aged about 6 to 95 served as donors. Study-wide points: Correlation between TCR beta diversity and naive T cell percentage was strong.

A J-beta primer mix and a sample-barcoded 5' primer were used in a second PCR of roughly 6 to 12 cycles. TCRdb reprocessed the 5' RACE reads with MiXCR, giving one entry per CDR3 protein. Found here are hundreds of thousands of distinct CDR3 sequences, 29% of them singletons; the top ten hold 15% to 20%. The receptor was derived from a woman older than 75 in good health. The specimen sequenced was blood.

The DNA for the CDR3 is TGCGCCAGCAGCTTGGGTACCTACAATGAGCAGTTCTTC. This codes for CASSLGTYNEQFF. The V call is TRBV5-6, the J call TRBJ2-1; no clear D. Per the germline V gene, CDR1 is SGHDT and CDR2 is YYEEEE. There are 13 residues in the CDR3.